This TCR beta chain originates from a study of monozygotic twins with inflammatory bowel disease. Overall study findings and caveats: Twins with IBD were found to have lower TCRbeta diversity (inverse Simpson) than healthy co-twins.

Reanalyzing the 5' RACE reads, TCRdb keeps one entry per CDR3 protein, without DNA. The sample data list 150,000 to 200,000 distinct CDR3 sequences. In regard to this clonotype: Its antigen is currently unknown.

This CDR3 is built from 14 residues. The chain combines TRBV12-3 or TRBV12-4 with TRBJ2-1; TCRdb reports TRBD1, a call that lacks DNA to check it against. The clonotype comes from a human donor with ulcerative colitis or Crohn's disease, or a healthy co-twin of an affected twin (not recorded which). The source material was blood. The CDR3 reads CASSFMGQDNEQFF.